The source of this T cell receptor beta chain is a study of identical twins. The CDR3 has 13 residues. Per the germline V gene, CDR1 is SGHVS and CDR2 is FNYEAQ. Trimming took off 1 base at V and 4 bases at J, with 5 bases between the two ends. Study-wide findings and caveats: Beta clonotypes that were abundant in cord blood contained fewer insertions, a pattern absent from memory repertoires.

As regards this clonotype: Its cognate antigen is unknown.

TCRdb reprocessed the 5' RACE reads with MiXCR, giving one entry per CDR3 protein. The sample records about 240,000 distinct CDR3 sequences, about 13% being singletons. This same sample was also part of a study on yellow fever vaccine responses in identical twins.

This sequence originates from a woman aged 18-29 years in good health. Sequencing was performed on memory (CD45RO+) T cells sorted from blood. The chain uses TRBV7-6 and TRBJ2-1; no reliable D call. The DNA for the CDR3 is TGTGCCAGCAGCTTAGACGAATACAATGAGCAGTTCTTC. Residues: CASSLDEYNEQFF.